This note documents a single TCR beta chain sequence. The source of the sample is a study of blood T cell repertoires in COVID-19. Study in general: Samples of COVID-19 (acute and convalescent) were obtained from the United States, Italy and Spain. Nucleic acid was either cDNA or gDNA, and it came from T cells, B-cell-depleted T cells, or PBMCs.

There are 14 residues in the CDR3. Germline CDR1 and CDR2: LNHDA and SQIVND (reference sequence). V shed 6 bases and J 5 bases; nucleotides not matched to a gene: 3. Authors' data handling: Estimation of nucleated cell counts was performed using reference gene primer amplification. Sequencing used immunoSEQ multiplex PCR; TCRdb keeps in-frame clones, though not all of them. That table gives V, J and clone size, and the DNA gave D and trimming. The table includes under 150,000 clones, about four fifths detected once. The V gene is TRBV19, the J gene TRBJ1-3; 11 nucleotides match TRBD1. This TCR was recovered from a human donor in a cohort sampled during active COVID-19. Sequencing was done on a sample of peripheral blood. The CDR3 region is CASRKDRGRNTIYF. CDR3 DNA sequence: TGTGCCAGTAGAAAGGACAGGGGGCGAAACACCATATATTTT.